This is a list of T cell receptor beta chains from one sample in a study of stem cell transplantation in POMP-related autoinflammatory disease. Only in-frame clones appear in the TCRdb table, and some are missing; sequencing was by immunoSEQ multiplex PCR. The sample has over 60,000 clones, under 95% seen once; the top ten hold around 0.72%. Sequencing was performed on CD4+ T cells from PBMCs, taken after stem cell transplantation. All receptors come from a human patient with POMP-related autoinflammation and immune dysregulation (PRAID). Some T cells may have come from the graft donor. CDR3s include the opening cysteine and the closing phenylalanine or tryptophan. Fields, in order: clone size, V gene, J gene, CDR3 length, D gene, CDR3 DNA, CDR3 protein. A D gene is named only where the DNA matches it firmly. Clone size is not always given. Where it is, it says once, few, many or a class for expanded clones.

NA	TRBV18	TRBJ1-6	15	TRBD1	TGTGCCAGCTCACCGGATGGACAGGGGTATTCACCCCTCCACTTT	CASSPDGQGYSPLHF
NA	TRBV4-1	TRBJ2-1	17	TRBD2	TGCGCCAGCAGCCAACCCCCACTAGCGGGAGGTAACAATGAGCAGTTCTTC	CASSQPPLAGGNNEQFF
once	TRBV5-1	TRBJ2-2	17	NA	TGCGCCAGCAGCGACAGGGTGAGCGGGTATGACACCGGGGAGCTGTTTTTT	CASSDRVSGYDTGELFF
once	TRBV19	TRBJ2-2	15	TRBD2	TGTGCCAGTAGTAACCGACTAGCGGGAGAAGGGGAGCTGTTTTTT	CASSNRLAGEGELFF
NA	TRBV7-9	TRBJ2-5	14	NA	TGTGCCAGCAGCTTAGGGCGGTGGCAAGAGACCCAGTACTTC	CASSLGRWQETQYF
NA	TRBV6-5	TRBJ1-4	12	NA	TGTGCCAGCAGTACCCCGAATGAAAAACTGTTTTTT	CASSTPNEKLFF
NA	TRBV4-1	TRBJ1-1	17	NA	TGCGCCAGCAGCCAAGATGTCCAGGGAGGAATGAACACTGAAGCTTTCTTT	CASSQDVQGGMNTEAFF
once	TRBV24-1	TRBJ2-7	15	NA	TGTGCCACCAGTGATCCCCGGGACATGTCCTACGAGCAGTACTTC	CATSDPRDMSYEQYF
few	TRBV6-2/TRBV6-3	TRBJ2-7	18	TRBD2	TGTGCCAGCAGTTCCCCAAGGCGGGGCGGGAGAATGATTTACGAGCAGTACTTC	CASSSPRRGGRMIYEQYF
NA	TRBV9	TRBJ2-7	15	TRBD2	TGTGCCAGCAGCGTAGAGGGTAGCGGGAGAGGCGAGCAGTACTTC	CASSVEGSGRGEQYF
NA	TRBV4-1	TRBJ2-4	14	NA	TGCGCCAGCAGCCAACCTGGGCGGGGAAACATTCAGTACTTC	CASSQPGRGNIQYF
once	TRBV11-2	TRBJ2-5	13	TRBD1	TGTGCCAGCAGCGAGGACAGGGGAGAGACCCAGTACTTC	CASSEDRGETQYF
NA	TRBV4-2	TRBJ2-1	17	TRBD2	TGTGCCAGCAGCCAAGATTCCGGACTAGCGGGTCCCAATGAGCAGTTCTTC	CASSQDSGLAGPNEQFF
NA	TRBV4-1	TRBJ2-1	17	TRBD2	TGCGCCAGCAGCCGGACTAGCGGGAGACGGGGGCACAATGAGCAGTTCTTC	CASSRTSGRRGHNEQFF
NA	TRBV5-1	TRBJ2-5	13	NA	TGCGCCAGCAGCTTGGGACAGATAGAGACCCAGTACTTC	CASSLGQIETQYF
NA	TRBV9	TRBJ2-5	13	TRBD2	TGTGCCAGCAGCGGCGGGGGGGCCGAGACCCAGTACTTC	CASSGGGAETQYF
NA	TRBV10-2	TRBJ2-7	11	NA	TGCGCCAGCAGTGACCACTACGAGCAGTACTTC	CASSDHYEQYF
NA	TRBV19	TRBJ1-5	14	NA	TGTGCCAGTAGTATGTTGGGGGTAGGGCAGCCCCAGCATTTT	CASSMLGVGQPQHF
NA	TRBV7-8	TRBJ2-3	15	NA	TGTGCCAGCAGCTTAAGGGACCGCCGCACAGATACGCAGTATTTT	CASSLRDRRTDTQYF
NA	TRBV27	TRBJ1-2	17	NA	TGTGCCAGCAGTTTAAGGAAAGAGAATTCTTCCCCCCATGGCTACACCTTC	CASSLRKENSSPHGYTF
NA	TRBV10-3	TRBJ2-1	18	TRBD2	TGTGCCATCAGTGAGTCGACTAGCGGATCCACAATTACAGATGAGCAGTTCTTC	CAISESTSGSTITDEQFF
NA	TRBV5-4	TRBJ2-6	15	NA	TGTGCCAGCAGCTTCAGTGCCTCTGGGGCCAACGTCCTGACTTTC	CASSFSASGANVLTF
NA	TRBV7-8	TRBJ1-5	15	NA	TGTGCCAGCAGCTTTGGGAGTAATAGCAATCAGCCCCAGCATTTT	CASSFGSNSNQPQHF
NA	TRBV5-1	TRBJ1-1	15	NA	TGCGCCAGCCGTACAGAATTGGGCGTTGGCACTGAAGCTTTCTTT	CASRTELGVGTEAFF
NA	TRBV5-1	TRBJ2-1	16	TRBD2	TGCGCCAGCAGCTTGGCCGTTACTAGCGGGAGCCCTGAGCAGTTCTTC	CASSLAVTSGSPEQFF
NA	TRBV7-9	TRBJ1-2	13	TRBD1	TGTGCCAGCAGCCAACAGGGGATTGTTGGCTACACCTTC	CASSQQGIVGYTF
NA	TRBV23-1	TRBJ2-5	14	NA	TGCGCCAGTCCTTTGAGGGAGAGGCAAGAGACCCAGTACTTC	CASPLRERQETQYF
NA	TRBV6-2/TRBV6-3	TRBJ1-2	12	NA	TGTGCCAGCAGTTACGACCCGTATGGCTACACCTTC	CASSYDPYGYTF
NA	TRBV7-3	TRBJ2-6	16	NA	TGTGCCAGCAGCTTTTCGGAGCCCTCTGGGGCCAACGTCCTGACTTTC	CASSFSEPSGANVLTF
NA	TRBV5-6	TRBJ2-5	14	NA	TGTGCCAGCAGCCTCCGGACTCACCAAGAGACCCAGTACTTC	CASSLRTHQETQYF
NA	TRBV9	TRBJ1-2	16	TRBD1	TGTGCCAGCAGCGTAGACGTCAGGGACAGGGGAGTTGGCTACACCTTC	CASSVDVRDRGVGYTF
NA	TRBV9	TRBJ2-3	13	NA	TGTGCCAGCAGCCTCTCAAGCACAGATACGCAGTATTTT	CASSLSSTDTQYF
few	TRBV18	TRBJ1-1	14	NA	TGTGCCAGCTCACTAGGGAGGACGGACACTGAAGCTTTCTTT	CASSLGRTDTEAFF
NA	TRBV15	TRBJ1-5	14	NA	TGTGCCACCAGCAGAAGACAGTCCAATCAGCCCCAGCATTTT	CATSRRQSNQPQHF
NA	TRBV13	TRBJ2-5	14	TRBD1	TGTGCCAGCAGCTTGACGGACAGGGGAGAGACCCAGTACTTC	CASSLTDRGETQYF
NA	TRBV6-1	TRBJ1-5	14	NA	TGTGCCAGCAGTGATCTCGGACTTCGGGGGCCCCAGCATTTT	CASSDLGLRGPQHF
NA	TRBV3-1/TRBV3-2	TRBJ2-1	16	NA	TGTGCCAGCAGCCAAGTTCCAGCGGACCCCCCTGCTGAGCAGTTCTTC	CASSQVPADPPAEQFF
NA	TRBV25-1	TRBJ1-5	13	NA	TGTGCCAGCAGTCGGGACAGCAATCAGCCCCAGCATTTT	CASSRDSNQPQHF
few	TRBV28	TRBJ1-6	13	TRBD1	TGTGCCAGCAGTGAAGGGACAGCTTCACCCCTCCACTTT	CASSEGTASPLHF
NA	TRBV6-5	TRBJ2-3	14	NA	TGTGCCAGCAGTTATGCATCAAGTCGAGATACGCAGTATTTT	CASSYASSRDTQYF
NA	TRBV19	TRBJ2-6	18	TRBD1	TGTGCCAGTAGTATGAGACAGGGGATAGTGTCTGGGGCCAACGTCCTGACTTTC	CASSMRQGIVSGANVLTF
few	TRBV28	TRBJ1-1	11	NA	TGTGCCAGCAGTTTTCGGATTGAAGCTTTCTTT	CASSFRIEAFF
NA	TRBV18	TRBJ2-7	15	TRBD1	TGTGCCAGCTCACCAGGGACAGGGGCCTCCTACGAGCAGTACTTC	CASSPGTGASYEQYF
NA	TRBV28	TRBJ2-7	16	NA	TGTGCCAGCAGTTTGGTGGTTGGAATCCTCTCCTACGAGCAGTACTTC	CASSLVVGILSYEQYF
NA	TRBV25-1	TRBJ2-1	12	NA	TGTGCCAGCAGTGCCAGGGGAAATGAGCAGTTCTTC	CASSARGNEQFF
NA	TRBV25-1	TRBJ2-7	15	TRBD2	TGTGCCAGCAAGGGAATTAGCGGGGAGACTTACGAGCAGTACTTC	CASKGISGETYEQYF
NA	TRBV25-1	TRBJ2-6	15	TRBD2	TGTGCCAGCAGTGGAGCGGGGGCTGGGGCCAACGTCCTGACTTTC	CASSGAGAGANVLTF
NA	TRBV6-1	TRBJ2-3	17	NA	TGTGCCAGCAGTGAAGCGTGGGCAGGGGGGTTCACAGATACGCAGTATTTT	CASSEAWAGGFTDTQYF
NA	TRBV18	TRBJ2-5	14	NA	TGTGCCAGCTCACAACCGGGACACGAAGAGACCCAGTACTTC	CASSQPGHEETQYF
NA	TRBV5-1	TRBJ2-5	16	NA	TGCGCCAGCAGTCCCGGGGGCAGGGGAATTCAAGAGACCCAGTACTTC	CASSPGGRGIQETQYF
NA	TRBV7-2	TRBJ1-5	14	NA	TGTGCCAGCAGCTTAGCGTGGTTGAGACAGCCCCAGCATTTT	CASSLAWLRQPQHF
NA	TRBV7-3	TRBJ2-3	17	TRBD2	TGTGCCAGCAGCTTTACGGGAGGGCCGTTGGGCACAGATACGCAGTATTTT	CASSFTGGPLGTDTQYF
NA	TRBV5-1	TRBJ2-3	14	TRBD1	TGCGCCAGCAGCGGGACAGGGGCGACAGATACGCAGTATTTT	CASSGTGATDTQYF
NA	TRBV20-1	TRBJ2-5	13	NA	TGCAGTGCTAGTACCGGGGTGCAAGAGACCCAGTACTTC	CSASTGVQETQYF
once	TRBV29-1	TRBJ1-2	13	TRBD1	TGCAGCGTTGGGGACAGGGTTGACTATGGCTACACCTTC	CSVGDRVDYGYTF
NA	TRBV10-2	TRBJ2-5	10	NA	TGCGCCAGCGACGAGAAGGACCAGTACTTC	CASDEKDQYF
NA	TRBV5-1	TRBJ2-5	15	NA	TGCGCCAGCAGCTTCCTGTCGGCGGGGTCACAGACCCAGTACTTC	CASSFLSAGSQTQYF